The 6 T cell receptor beta chains below all came from one sample that was sequenced in a study of shared clonotypes between healthy human individuals. Here immunoSEQ multiplex PCR was the method, and the copy in TCRdb shows in-frame clones only, minus some. The sample has about 560,000 clones; 70% to 80% are singletons. Input material: PBMCs. The receptor set was obtained from a woman aged 40-49 years in good health. Some clones in this sample may be carry-over from other donors' samples.

This clone was observed once. The chain couples TRBV18 to TRBJ2-1, with D hard to call. Germline V gene lookup returns CDR1 KGHSH and CDR2 LQKENI. This CDR3 spans 12 amino acids. V was shortened by 4 bases and J by 7 bases, with 8 bases between the two germline ends. CDR3 amino acids: CASSQDPNEQFF. Written as DNA, the CDR3 is TGTGCCAGCTCACAAGACCCTAATGAGCAGTTCTTC. Full variable domain (remainder filled in from reference TRBV18 and TRBJ2-1): NAGVMQNPRHLVRRRGQEARLRCSPMKGHSHVYWYRQLPEEGLKFMVYLQKENIIDESGMPKERFSAEFPKEGPSILRIQQVVRGDSAAYFCASSQDPNEQFFGPGTRLTVL.

V is TRBV5-1 and J is TRBJ2-1, with 8 bases identical to TRBD1. The V and J ends lost 5 bases and 6 bases, in that order; junction bases with no gene match: 10. The CDR3 is made up of 15 amino acids. From germline, CDR1 is SGHRS and CDR2 YFSETQ. CDR3 protein: CASSSQGVAGNEQFF. The CDR3 DNA sequence: TGCGCCAGCAGTTCACAGGGGGTGGCGGGCAATGAGCAGTTCTTC.

This rearrangement joins TRBV15 to TRBJ2-3, with TRBD1 matching over 8 bases. J gave up 4 bases and V 3 bases, and 9 bases lay outside the gene matches. In germline, CDR1 is LNHNV, CDR2 YYDKDF (reference sequence). CDR3 length: 16 residues. The CDR3 is CATSSRTGWIADTQYF. The DNA of the CDR3 is TGTGCCACCAGCAGTCGGACAGGGTGGATTGCAGATACGCAGTATTTT.

The rearrangement joins TRBV29-1 to TRBJ2-2, with 9 bases lining up with TRBD1. The germline CDR1 and CDR2 sequences are SQVTM and ANQGSEA. The V gene end was trimmed by 6 bases and the J gene end by 2 bases; junction bases not matched to a gene: 7. The CDR3 is 15 residues long. For the CDR3, the DNA is TGCAGCGTGCGTAGACAGGGGGAAAACACCGGGGAGCTGTTTTTT. Protein: CSVRRQGENTGELFF.

V usage is TRBV7-9 and J usage is TRBJ2-1; tentative D call: TRBD2 (5 bases). The V end lost 5 bases, the J end lost 8 bases, and 22 bases lay between the germline ends. The germline gives CDR1 SEHNR, CDR2 FQNEAQ (reference sequence). The length of the CDR3 is 16 residues. The CDR3 DNA sequence: TGTGCCAGCAGCCTCCCAACCGGGATCCATACATATGAGCAGTTCTTC. This gives the protein CASSLPTGIHTYEQFF.

This chain connects TRBV5-1 to TRBJ2-2, with a weak D call TRBD2 (5 bases). CDR1 is SGHRS and CDR2 is YFSETQ in the germline V gene. Trimming stripped 3 bases from V and 0 bases from J, with 12 bases between. The CDR3 is 16 amino acids. This CDR3 is CASSSKRSPNTGELFF. The CDR3 DNA follows: TGCGCCAGCAGCTCAAAGCGGAGCCCGAACACCGGGGAGCTGTTTTTT.